The rows below give T cell receptor beta chains drawn from one sample of a study of follicular helper T cells after annual influenza vaccination. Clones were sequenced by immunoSEQ multiplex PCR, and TCRdb holds only the in-frame ones, with some missing. The sample has approximately 9,600 clones, about 85% seen once; the top ten hold around 0.8%. The specimen comprised CXCR5- memory CD4+ T cells sorted from blood, sampled 7 days after influenza vaccination. These TCRs come from an adult who received the influenza vaccine. The CDR3 runs from the conserved cysteine through the conserved F or W. A D gene is named only where the DNA matches it firmly. For some rows the clone size is stated as once, few or many, or as a class when expanded; others skip it.

cdr3_aa cdr3_nt d_call j_call v_call clone_size
CASTGSNQPQHF TGTGCCAGCACAGGGAGCAATCAGCCCCAGCATTTT - TRBJ1-5 TRBV14 few
CASSITLQGGQPQHF TGTGCCAGTAGTATTACCCTACAGGGAGGTCAGCCCCAGCATTTT - TRBJ1-5 TRBV19 -
CASSHGSGRYTQYF TGTGCCAGCAGCCATGGTAGCGGGCGATATACGCAGTATTTT TRBD2 TRBJ2-3 TRBV14 -
CASRSSNTEAFF TGTGCCAGCAGGAGCTCGAACACTGAAGCTTTCTTT - TRBJ1-1 TRBV28 -
CASSDPGSKFF TGTGCCAGCAGTGATCCGGGGTCCAAGTTCTTC - TRBJ2-1 TRBV2 -
CASSSLGNTGELFF TGTGCCAGCAGCTCCCTAGGGAACACCGGGGAGCTGTTTTTT - TRBJ2-2 TRBV7-9 few
CASKRGRETQYF TGTGCCAGCAAGAGGGGGCGGGAGACCCAGTACTTC TRBD1 TRBJ2-5 TRBV6-5 -
CASSLMTGGLQPQHF TGTGCCAGCAGCTTGATGACAGGGGGCCTTCAGCCCCAGCATTTT TRBD1 TRBJ1-5 TRBV7-2 -
CASSKPGRAKNIQYF TGTGCCAGTAGTAAACCCGGACGAGCCAAAAACATTCAGTACTTC - TRBJ2-4 TRBV19 -
CASSFGQTSNQPQHF TGTGCCAGCAGCTTTGGGCAAACAAGCAATCAGCCCCAGCATTTT - TRBJ1-5 TRBV7-9 few
CANRIQGARWGNQPQHF TGTGCCAACAGGATACAGGGGGCGCGGTGGGGCAATCAGCCCCAGCATTTT TRBD1 TRBJ1-5 TRBV28 -
CASSLVDGYGYTF TGTGCCAGCAGCTTAGTGGACGGCTATGGCTACACCTTC - TRBJ1-2 TRBV7-2 -
CASSLGAGWGHTGELFF TGTGCCAGCAGCTTGGGTGCAGGGTGGGGTCACACCGGGGAGCTGTTTTTT - TRBJ2-2 TRBV28 -
CASSLLGVHTQYF TGTGCCAGCAGCTTGCTAGGGGTTCATACGCAGTATTTT - TRBJ2-3 TRBV5-6 -
CASSGQTSGQETQYF TGTGCCAGCAGTGGCCAAACTAGCGGACAAGAGACCCAGTACTTC TRBD2 TRBJ2-5 TRBV6-1 -
CASSPPGTSPRETQYF TGTGCCAGCAGTCCACCCGGGACTAGCCCTCGGGAGACCCAGTACTTC TRBD2 TRBJ2-5 TRBV25-1 -
CASSQEWGSEGGRETQYF TGTGCCAGCAGCCAAGAATGGGGGTCCGAGGGGGGGCGCGAGACCCAGTACTTC - TRBJ2-5 TRBV4-2 -
CASSLEWQGAGANVLTF TGTGCCAGCAGCTTAGAATGGCAGGGGGCTGGGGCCAACGTCCTGACTTTC TRBD1 TRBJ2-6 TRBV11-2 -
CASSFQRQNTEAFF TGTGCCAGCAGCTTTCAAAGACAGAACACTGAAGCTTTCTTT - TRBJ1-1 TRBV7-8 -
CASNGGATNEKLFF TGTGCCAGCAACGGGGGAGCAACTAATGAAAAACTGTTTTTT - TRBJ1-4 TRBV6-1 -
CASSTQREDLQFF TGTGCCAGCAGCACACAGCGGGAGGATTTGCAGTTCTTC TRBD2 TRBJ2-1 TRBV5-5 -
CASSLGREKDEQFF TGTGCCAGCAGCTTAGGCAGGGAGAAGGATGAGCAGTTCTTC - TRBJ2-1 TRBV7-2 -
CASSLHSSNTGELFF TGTGCCAGCAGTTTACACAGCTCGAACACCGGGGAGCTGTTTTTT - TRBJ2-2 TRBV28 -
CASGTGTAYEKLFF TGCGCCAGCGGTACCGGGACAGCTTATGAAAAACTGTTTTTT TRBD1 TRBJ1-4 TRBV5-1 -
CASSLVGGSETQYF TGTGCCAGCAGCTTAGTGGGGGGTTCCGAGACCCAGTACTTC - TRBJ2-5 TRBV7-2 -
CASSTSPGTQETQYF TGTGCCAGCAGTACCTCACCCGGGACACAAGAGACCCAGTACTTC - TRBJ2-5 TRBV6-6 -
CASSFMGLAGGSSYNEQFF TGCGCCAGCAGCTTTATGGGACTAGCGGGGGGGAGCTCCTACAATGAGCAGTTCTTC TRBD2 TRBJ2-1 TRBV5-1 -
CASSGFQGIGETQYF TGTGCCAGCAGCGGATTCCAGGGGATAGGAGAGACCCAGTACTTC - TRBJ2-5 TRBV9 once
CASSSSRGTQMNTGELFF TGTGCCAGCAGCTCAAGCCGGGGAACTCAGATGAACACCGGGGAGCTGTTTTTT - TRBJ2-2 TRBV5-6 once
CASSLQSEQYF TGTGCCAGCAGCTTGCAGTCCGAGCAGTACTTC - TRBJ2-7 TRBV11-2 few
CASSSREGAKYEQFF TGTGCCAGCAGCTCGAGAGAGGGGGCGAAGTATGAGCAGTTCTTC TRBD1 TRBJ2-1 TRBV5-6 once
CSAAFSDTQYF TGCAGTGCTGCTTTCTCAGATACGCAGTATTTT - TRBJ2-3 TRBV20-1 -
CASSRPPRLAERNEQFF TGTGCCAGCAGCCGCCCCCCAAGACTAGCGGAACGCAATGAGCAGTTCTTC TRBD2 TRBJ2-1 TRBV5-8 -
CASSFKTSGRTDTQYF TGTGCCAGCAGCTTCAAAACTAGCGGTCGCACAGATACGCAGTATTTT TRBD2 TRBJ2-3 TRBV5-4 -
CSVQNPGSHEQYF TGCAGCGTCCAAAACCCAGGGTCCCACGAGCAGTACTTC - TRBJ2-7 TRBV29-1 -
CASSVVASYEQYF TGCGCCAGCAGTGTGGTGGCCTCGTACGAGCAGTACTTC - TRBJ2-7 TRBV10-2 few
CASSVGLGLGYNEQFF TGTGCCAGCAGCGTAGGGTTGGGACTCGGATACAATGAGCAGTTCTTC - TRBJ2-1 TRBV9 -
CASSQERDQPQHF TGCGCCAGCAGCCAAGAACGGGATCAGCCCCAGCATTTT - TRBJ1-5 TRBV4-3 -
CASSLDGWQAGKNIQYF TGTGCCAGCAGCTTAGATGGGTGGCAGGCAGGAAAAAACATTCAGTACTTC - TRBJ2-4 TRBV11-2 -
CSVGLQTQETQYF TGCAGCGTGGGACTACAAACCCAAGAGACCCAGTACTTC TRBD2 TRBJ2-5 TRBV29-1 -
CASSPGGGSEQFF TGTGCCAGCAGCCCCGGGGGGGGAAGTGAGCAGTTCTTC TRBD2 TRBJ2-1 TRBV7-9 -
CASSVQPGDPRSYEQYF TGTGCCAGCAGCGTCCAACCGGGGGACCCTCGCTCCTACGAGCAGTACTTC - TRBJ2-7 TRBV7-9 -
CASSDRGRNTEAFF TGTGCCAGCAGTGATAGGGGGAGGAACACTGAAGCTTTCTTT - TRBJ1-1 TRBV2 -
CASSSMRETGVWNTEAFF TGTGCCAGCAGCTCAATGAGGGAGACAGGGGTTTGGAACACTGAAGCTTTCTTT TRBD1 TRBJ1-1 TRBV7-3 -
CASSSSGGTDTQYF TGTGCCAGCAGCAGTAGCGGGGGGACAGATACGCAGTATTTT TRBD2 TRBJ2-3 TRBV9 -
CAISLDRDRSGYTF TGTGCCATCAGTCTTGACAGGGACCGGTCGGGCTACACCTTC TRBD1 TRBJ1-2 TRBV10-3 -
CASSARSASSAGELFF TGTGCCAGCAGCGCTCGGTCGGCGTCGAGCGCCGGGGAGCTGTTTTTT - TRBJ2-2 TRBV9 -
CAWSVLEWGAPSYNSPLHF TGTGCCTGGAGTGTATTGGAGTGGGGAGCCCCCTCCTATAATTCACCCCTCCACTTT - TRBJ1-6 TRBV30 -
CSVPRQGGTGELFF TGCAGCGTACCTCGACAGGGGGGGACCGGGGAGCTGTTTTTT TRBD1 TRBJ2-2 TRBV29-1 -
CASSPWSLPTEAFF TGTGCCAGCAGTCCTTGGAGCTTGCCCACTGAAGCTTTCTTT - TRBJ1-1 TRBV27 -
CASSLEGQPYNEQFF TGTGCCAGCAGCTTGGAGGGACAGCCCTACAATGAGCAGTTCTTC TRBD1 TRBJ2-1 TRBV5-6 -
CASSLMQGSYEQYF TGTGCCAGCAGCTTAATGCAGGGTTCCTACGAGCAGTACTTC - TRBJ2-7 TRBV7-9 once
CASGRTGNGYTF TGTGCCAGCGGGCGGACAGGGAATGGCTACACCTTC TRBD1 TRBJ1-2 TRBV6-5 -
CASSRDRGLQETQYF TGTGCCAGCAGTAGGGACAGGGGTCTTCAAGAGACCCAGTACTTC TRBD1 TRBJ2-5 TRBV6-6 -
CSLQQGQETQYF TGCAGCCTCCAACAGGGTCAAGAGACCCAGTACTTC - TRBJ2-5 TRBV29-1 -